This T cell receptor (beta chain) was sequenced for a study of blood T cell repertoires in COVID-19. On the study more broadly: Material from acute and convalescent COVID-19 was sourced from the United States, Italy and Spain. Sources were T cells, B-cell-depleted T cells, or PBMCs; the material itself was cDNA or gDNA.

The CDR3 is 14 amino acids. Germline V gene data show CDR1 as LGHDT and CDR2 as YNNKEL (reference sequence). Germline trimming cut 4 bases from V and 5 bases from J; bases unmatched to any gene: 7. This clone appeared a few times. In the original analysis: Amplified reference gene primers provided the basis for estimating nucleated cell counts. Profiled with immunoSEQ multiplex PCR; TCRdb holds only in-frame clones, not every one. The V and J calls and the clone size are those of that table, but D and trimming were determined from the DNA. The sample gives 200,000 to 250,000 clones, 75% to 85% of which show up once; 7.4% is in the top ten.

V is TRBV3-1 (or the pseudogene TRBV3-2) and J is TRBJ2-5; 7 positions match TRBD2. The TCR was taken from a woman between 45 and 65 years old with acute or convalescent COVID-19. Sequenced sample: peripheral blood. The CDR3 sequence is CASSPGGPGETQYF. DNA of the CDR3: TGTGCCAGCAGCCCGGGAGGCCCCGGGGAGACCCAGTACTTC.